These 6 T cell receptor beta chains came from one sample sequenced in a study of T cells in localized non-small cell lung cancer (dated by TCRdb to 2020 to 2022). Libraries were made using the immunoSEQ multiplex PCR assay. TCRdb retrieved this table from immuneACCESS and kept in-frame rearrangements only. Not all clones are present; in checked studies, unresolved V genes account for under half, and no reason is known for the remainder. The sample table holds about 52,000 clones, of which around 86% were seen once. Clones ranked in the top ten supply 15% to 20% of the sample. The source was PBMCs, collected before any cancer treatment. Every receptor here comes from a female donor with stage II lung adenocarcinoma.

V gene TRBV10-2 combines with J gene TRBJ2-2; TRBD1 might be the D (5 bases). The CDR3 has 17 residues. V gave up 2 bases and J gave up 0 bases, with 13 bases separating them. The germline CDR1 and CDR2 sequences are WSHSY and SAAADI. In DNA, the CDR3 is TGCGCCAGCAGTGAGCCAGGGTTGAGCGCGAACACCGGGGAGCTGTTTTTT. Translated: CASSEPGLSANTGELFF.

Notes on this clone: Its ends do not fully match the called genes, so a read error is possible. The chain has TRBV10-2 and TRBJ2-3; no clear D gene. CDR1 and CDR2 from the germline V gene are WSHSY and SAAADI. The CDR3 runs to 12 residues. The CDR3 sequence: CASGDSTDTQYF. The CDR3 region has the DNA TGCGCCAGCGGTGACAGCACAGATACGCAGTATTTT.

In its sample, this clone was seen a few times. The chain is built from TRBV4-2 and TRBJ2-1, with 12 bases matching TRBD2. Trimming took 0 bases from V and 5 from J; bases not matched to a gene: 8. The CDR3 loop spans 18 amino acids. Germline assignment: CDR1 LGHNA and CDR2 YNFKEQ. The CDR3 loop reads CASSQESSGGAVHNEQFF. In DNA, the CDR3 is TGTGCCAGCAGCCAAGAATCTAGCGGGGGGGCCGTTCACAATGAGCAGTTCTTC.

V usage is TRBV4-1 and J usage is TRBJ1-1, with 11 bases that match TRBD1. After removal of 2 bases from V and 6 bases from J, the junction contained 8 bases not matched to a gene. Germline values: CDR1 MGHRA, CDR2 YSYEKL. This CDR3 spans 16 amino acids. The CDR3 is CASSQLPGQGVPEAFF. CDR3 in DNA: TGCGCCAGCAGCCAACTCCCGGGACAGGGGGTTCCTGAAGCTTTCTTT.

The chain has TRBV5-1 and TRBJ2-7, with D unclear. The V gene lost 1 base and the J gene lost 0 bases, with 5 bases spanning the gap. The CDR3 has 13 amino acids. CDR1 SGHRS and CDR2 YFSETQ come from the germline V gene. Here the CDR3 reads CASSLYSSYEQYF. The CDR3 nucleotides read TGCGCCAGCAGCTTGTACAGCTCCTACGAGCAGTACTTC.

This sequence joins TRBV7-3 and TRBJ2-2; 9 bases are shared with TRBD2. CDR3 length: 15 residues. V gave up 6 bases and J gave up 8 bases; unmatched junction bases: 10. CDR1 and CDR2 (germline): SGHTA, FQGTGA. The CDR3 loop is CASSSAGGFTGELFF. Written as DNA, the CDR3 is TGTGCCAGCAGTTCAGCGGGGGGCTTCACTGGGGAGCTGTTTTTT.